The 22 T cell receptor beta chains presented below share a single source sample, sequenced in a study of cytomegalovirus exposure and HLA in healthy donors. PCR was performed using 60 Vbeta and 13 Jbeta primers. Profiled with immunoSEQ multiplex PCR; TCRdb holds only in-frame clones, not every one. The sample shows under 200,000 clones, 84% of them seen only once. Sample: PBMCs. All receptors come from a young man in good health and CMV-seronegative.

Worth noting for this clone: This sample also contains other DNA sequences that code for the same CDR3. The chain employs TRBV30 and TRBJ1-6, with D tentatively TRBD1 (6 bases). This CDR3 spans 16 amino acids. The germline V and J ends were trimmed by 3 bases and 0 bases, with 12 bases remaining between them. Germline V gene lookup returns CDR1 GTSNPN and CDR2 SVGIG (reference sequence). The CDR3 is CAWRRGGFSYNSPLHF. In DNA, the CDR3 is TGTGCCTGGAGGAGGGGGGGTTTCTCCTATAATTCACCCCTCCACTTT.

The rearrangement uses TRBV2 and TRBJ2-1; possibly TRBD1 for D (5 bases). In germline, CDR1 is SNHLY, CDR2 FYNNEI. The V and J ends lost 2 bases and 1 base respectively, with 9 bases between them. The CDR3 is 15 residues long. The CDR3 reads CASSERQKSYNEQFF. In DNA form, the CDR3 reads TGTGCCAGCAGTGAAAGACAGAAGTCCTACAATGAGCAGTTCTTC.

CDR3 bases: TGTGCCAGCACCCTGGGGACAGAGGCCCAATCGATCCTCTACGAGCAGTACTTC. Translating gives CASTLGTEAQSILYEQYF. The rearrangement joins TRBV27 to TRBJ2-7; 7 bases align to TRBD1. This CDR3 comprises 18 residues. Per the germline V gene, CDR1 is MNHEY and CDR2 is SMNVEV (reference sequence). V trimming: 7 bases; J trimming: 3 bases; junction bases outside the gene matches: 21.

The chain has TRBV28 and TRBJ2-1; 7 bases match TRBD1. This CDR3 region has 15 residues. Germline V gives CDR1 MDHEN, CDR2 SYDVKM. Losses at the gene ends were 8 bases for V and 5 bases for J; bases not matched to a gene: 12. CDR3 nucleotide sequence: TGTGCCAGCTGGGACGGGACAGAGGGGGACAATGAGCAGTTCTTC. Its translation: CASWDGTEGDNEQFF.

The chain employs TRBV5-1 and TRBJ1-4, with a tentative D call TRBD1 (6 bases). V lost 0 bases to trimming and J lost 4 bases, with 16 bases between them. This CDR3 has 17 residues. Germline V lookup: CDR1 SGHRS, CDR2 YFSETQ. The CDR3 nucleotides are TGCGCCAGCAGCTTGGAGATTGGGGGCGCCGGTAATGAAAAACTGTTTTTT. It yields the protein CASSLEIGGAGNEKLFF.

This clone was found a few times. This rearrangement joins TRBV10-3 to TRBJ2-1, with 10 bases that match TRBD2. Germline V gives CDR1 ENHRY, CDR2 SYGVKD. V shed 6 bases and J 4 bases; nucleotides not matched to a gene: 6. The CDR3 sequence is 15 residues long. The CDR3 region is CAISVQRGGYNEQFF. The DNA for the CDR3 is TGTGCCATCAGCGTCCAGCGGGGGGGGTACAATGAGCAGTTCTTC.

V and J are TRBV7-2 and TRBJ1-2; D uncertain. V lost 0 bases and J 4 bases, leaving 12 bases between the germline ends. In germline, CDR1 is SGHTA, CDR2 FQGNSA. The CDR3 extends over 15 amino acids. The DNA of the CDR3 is TGTGCCAGCAGCTTAGCGAAACCGGGGATCTATGGCTACACCTTC. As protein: CASSLAKPGIYGYTF.

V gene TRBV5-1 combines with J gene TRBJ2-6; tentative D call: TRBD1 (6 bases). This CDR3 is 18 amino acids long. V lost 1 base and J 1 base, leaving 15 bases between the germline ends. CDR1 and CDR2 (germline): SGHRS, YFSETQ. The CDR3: CASSLWAGEMSGANVLTF. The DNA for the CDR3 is TGCGCCAGCAGCTTGTGGGCAGGGGAGATGTCTGGGGCCAACGTCCTGACTTTC.

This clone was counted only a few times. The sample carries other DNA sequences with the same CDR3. CDR3 in DNA: TGCGCCAGCAGCTCGCGGGACTCCTACAATGAGCAGTTCTTC. It yields the protein CASSSRDSYNEQFF. The chain has TRBV5-1 and TRBJ2-1; TRBD2 might be the D (6 bases). CDR3 length: 14 residues. V lost 3 bases and J lost 0, with 7 bases in between. Germline assignment: CDR1 SGHRS and CDR2 YFSETQ. Complete variable domain (other parts from reference TRBV5-1 and TRBJ2-1): KAGVTQTPRYLIKTRGQQVTLSCSPISGHRSVSWYQQTPGQGLQFLFEYFSETQRNKGNFPGRFSGRQFSNSRSEMNVSTLELGDSALYLCASSSRDSYNEQFFGPGTRLTVL.

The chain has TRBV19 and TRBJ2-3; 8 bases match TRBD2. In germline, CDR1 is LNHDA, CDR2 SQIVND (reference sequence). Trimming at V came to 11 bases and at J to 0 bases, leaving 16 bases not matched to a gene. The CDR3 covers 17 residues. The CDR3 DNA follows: TGTGCCTCCCCAAGGAGTAGCGGGATGGGGAGCACAGATACGCAGTATTTT. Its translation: CASPRSSGMGSTDTQYF.

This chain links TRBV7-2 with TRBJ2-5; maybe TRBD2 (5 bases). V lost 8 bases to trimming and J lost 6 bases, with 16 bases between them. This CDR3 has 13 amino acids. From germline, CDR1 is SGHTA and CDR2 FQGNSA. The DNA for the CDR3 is TGTGCCAGCTCCCTCAGCGGTCTCAAGACCCAGTACTTC. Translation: CASSLSGLKTQYF.

Here the CDR3 reads CAIPDGEHYKTNEKLFF. DNA for the CDR3: TGTGCCATCCCGGACGGGGAGCATTACAAAACTAATGAAAAACTGTTTTTT. The chain recombines TRBV6-4 with TRBJ1-4; D uncertain. The germline V gene encodes CDR1 MRHNA and CDR2 SNTAGT. Trimming took 10 bases from V and 1 from J, leaving 22 bases between them. This CDR3 region has 17 residues.

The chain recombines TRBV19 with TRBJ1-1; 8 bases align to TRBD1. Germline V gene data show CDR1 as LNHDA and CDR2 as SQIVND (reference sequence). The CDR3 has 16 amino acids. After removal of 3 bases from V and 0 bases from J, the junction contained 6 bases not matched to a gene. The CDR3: CASSIDTGGMNTEAFF. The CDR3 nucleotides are TGTGCCAGTAGTATCGATACAGGGGGAATGAACACTGAAGCTTTCTTT.

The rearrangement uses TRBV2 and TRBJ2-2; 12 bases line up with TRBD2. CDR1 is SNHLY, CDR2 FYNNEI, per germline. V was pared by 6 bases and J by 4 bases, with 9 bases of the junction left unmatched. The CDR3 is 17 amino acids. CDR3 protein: CASRVPPSGGGTGELFF. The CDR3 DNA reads TGTGCCAGCAGGGTCCCTCCTAGCGGGGGGGGCACCGGGGAGCTGTTTTTT.

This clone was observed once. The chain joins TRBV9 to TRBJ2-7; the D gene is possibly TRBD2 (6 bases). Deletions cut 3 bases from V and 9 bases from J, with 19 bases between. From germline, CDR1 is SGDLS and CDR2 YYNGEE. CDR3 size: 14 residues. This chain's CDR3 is CASSGVGGSRVQYF. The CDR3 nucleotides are TGTGCCAGCAGCGGTGTGGGGGGTTCTCGGGTGCAGTACTTC.

For the CDR3, the DNA is TGTGCCAGCAGTCAGGGGATTCTTAATTCACCCCTCCACTTT. Protein sequence: CASSQGILNSPLHF. The chain has TRBV2 and TRBJ1-6, with D maybe TRBD1 (6 bases). Trimming shortened V by 5 bases and J by 6 bases, and 11 bases separated the two germline ends. The CDR3 extends over 14 amino acids. Looked up from germline, CDR1 is SNHLY and CDR2 is FYNNEI.

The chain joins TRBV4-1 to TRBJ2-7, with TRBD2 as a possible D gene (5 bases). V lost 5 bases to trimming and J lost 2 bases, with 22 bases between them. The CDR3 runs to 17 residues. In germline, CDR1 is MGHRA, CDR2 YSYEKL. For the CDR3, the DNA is TGCGCCAGCAGCTCGGGCCTAAACTTCCTGGAGGCCTACGAGCAGTACTTC. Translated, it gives CASSSGLNFLEAYEQYF.

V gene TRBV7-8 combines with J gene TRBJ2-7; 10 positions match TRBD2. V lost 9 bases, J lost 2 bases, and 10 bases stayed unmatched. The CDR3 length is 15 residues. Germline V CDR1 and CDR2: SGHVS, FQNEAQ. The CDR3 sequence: CASFPGTSVTYEQYF. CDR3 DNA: TGTGCCAGTTTTCCCGGGACTAGCGTTACCTACGAGCAGTACTTC.

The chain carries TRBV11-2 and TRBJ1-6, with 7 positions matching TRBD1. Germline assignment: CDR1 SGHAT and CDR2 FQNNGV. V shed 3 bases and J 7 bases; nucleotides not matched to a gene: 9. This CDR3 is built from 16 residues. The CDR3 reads CASSFSGGWGNSPLHF. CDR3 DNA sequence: TGTGCCAGCAGCTTTTCAGGGGGTTGGGGGAATTCACCCCTCCACTTT.

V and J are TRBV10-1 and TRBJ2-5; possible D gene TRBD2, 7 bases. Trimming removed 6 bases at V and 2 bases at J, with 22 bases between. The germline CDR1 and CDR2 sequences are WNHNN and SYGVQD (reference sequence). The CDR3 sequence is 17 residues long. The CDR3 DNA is TGCGCCAGCAGGGGTAGGTCGGGGGGCCAGAAGCAAGAGACCCAGTACTTC. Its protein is CASRGRSGGQKQETQYF.

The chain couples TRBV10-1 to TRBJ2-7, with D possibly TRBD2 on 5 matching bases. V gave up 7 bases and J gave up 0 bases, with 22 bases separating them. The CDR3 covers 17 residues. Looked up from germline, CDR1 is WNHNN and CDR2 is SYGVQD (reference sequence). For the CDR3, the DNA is TGCGCCAGCATCGGACTTGGGATGGGCGAGTTCTCCTACGAGCAGTACTTC. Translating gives CASIGLGMGEFSYEQYF.

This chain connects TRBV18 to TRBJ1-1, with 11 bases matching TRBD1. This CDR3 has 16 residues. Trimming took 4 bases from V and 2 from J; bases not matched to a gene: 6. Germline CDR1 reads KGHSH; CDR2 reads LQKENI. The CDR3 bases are TGTGCCAGCTCACTACGGACAGGGGGCCAAAACACTGAAGCTTTCTTT. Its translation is CASSLRTGGQNTEAFF.